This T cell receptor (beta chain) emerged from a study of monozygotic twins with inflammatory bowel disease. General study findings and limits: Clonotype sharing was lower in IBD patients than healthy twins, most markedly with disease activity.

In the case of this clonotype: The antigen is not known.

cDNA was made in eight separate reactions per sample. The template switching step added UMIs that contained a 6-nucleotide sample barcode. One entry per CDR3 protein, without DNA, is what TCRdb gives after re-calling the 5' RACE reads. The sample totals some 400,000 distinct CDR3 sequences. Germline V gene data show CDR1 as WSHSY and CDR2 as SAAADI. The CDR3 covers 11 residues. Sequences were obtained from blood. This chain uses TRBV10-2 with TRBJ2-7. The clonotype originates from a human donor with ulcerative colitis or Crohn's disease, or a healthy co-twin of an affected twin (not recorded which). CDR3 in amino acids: CASSESGEQYF.